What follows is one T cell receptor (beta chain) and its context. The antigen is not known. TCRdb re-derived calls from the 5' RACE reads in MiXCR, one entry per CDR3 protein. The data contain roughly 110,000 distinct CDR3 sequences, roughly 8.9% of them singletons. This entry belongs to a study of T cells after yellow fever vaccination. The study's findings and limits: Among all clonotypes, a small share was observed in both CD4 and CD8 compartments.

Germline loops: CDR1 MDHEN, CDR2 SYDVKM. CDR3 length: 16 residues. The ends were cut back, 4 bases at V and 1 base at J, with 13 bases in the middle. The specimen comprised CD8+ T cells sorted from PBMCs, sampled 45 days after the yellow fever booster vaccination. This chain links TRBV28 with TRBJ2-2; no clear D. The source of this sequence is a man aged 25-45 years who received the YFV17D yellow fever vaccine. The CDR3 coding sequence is TGTGCCAGCAGTTCTCTCCTTAAGATGAACACCGGGGAGCTGTTTTTT. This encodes CASSSLLKMNTGELFF. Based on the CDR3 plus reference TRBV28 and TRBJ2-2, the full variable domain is DVKVTQSSRYLVKRTGEKVFLECVQDMDHENMFWYRQDPGLGLRLIYFSYDVKMKEKGDIPEGYSVSREKKERFSLILESASTNQTSMYLCASSSLLKMNTGELFFGEGSRLTVL.